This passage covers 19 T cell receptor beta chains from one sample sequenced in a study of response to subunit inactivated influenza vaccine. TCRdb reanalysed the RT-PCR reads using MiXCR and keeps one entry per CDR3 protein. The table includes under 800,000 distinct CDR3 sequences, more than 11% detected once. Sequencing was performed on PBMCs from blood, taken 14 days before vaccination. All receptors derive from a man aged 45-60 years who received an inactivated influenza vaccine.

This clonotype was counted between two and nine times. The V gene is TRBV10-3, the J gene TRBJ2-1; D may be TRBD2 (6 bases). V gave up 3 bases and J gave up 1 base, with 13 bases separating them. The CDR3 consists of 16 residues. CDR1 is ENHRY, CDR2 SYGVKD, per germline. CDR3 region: CAISDVRDRSYNEQFF. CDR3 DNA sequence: TGTGCCATCAGTGATGTGCGGGATCGGTCCTACAATGAGCAGTTCTTC.

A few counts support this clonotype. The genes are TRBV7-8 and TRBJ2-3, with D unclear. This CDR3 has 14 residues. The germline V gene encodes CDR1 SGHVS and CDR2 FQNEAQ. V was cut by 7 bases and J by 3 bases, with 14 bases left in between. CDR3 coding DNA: TGTGCCAGCAACCTTGGGCCTGTAACAGATACGCAGTATTTT. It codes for CASNLGPVTDTQYF.

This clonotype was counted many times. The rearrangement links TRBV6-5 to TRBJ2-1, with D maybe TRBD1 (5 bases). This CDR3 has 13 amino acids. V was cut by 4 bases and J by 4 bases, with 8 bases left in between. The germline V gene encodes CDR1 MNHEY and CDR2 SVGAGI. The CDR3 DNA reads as TGTGCCAGCAGTTTACGACAGTACAATGAGCAGTTCTTC. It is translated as CASSLRQYNEQFF.

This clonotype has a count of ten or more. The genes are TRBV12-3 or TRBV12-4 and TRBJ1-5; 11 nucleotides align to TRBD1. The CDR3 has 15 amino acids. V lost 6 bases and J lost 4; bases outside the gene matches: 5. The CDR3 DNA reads TGTGCCAGCAGCCCCGGACAGGGGGCTAATCAGCCCCAGCATTTT. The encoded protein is CASSPGQGANQPQHF.

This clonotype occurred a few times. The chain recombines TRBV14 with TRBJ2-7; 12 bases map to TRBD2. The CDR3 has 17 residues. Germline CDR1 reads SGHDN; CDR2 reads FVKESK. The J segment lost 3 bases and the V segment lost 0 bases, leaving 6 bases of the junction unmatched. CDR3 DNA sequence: TGTGCCAGCAGCCAAGATGTGGCTAGCGGGAGGGTCTACGAGCAGTACTTC. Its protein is CASSQDVASGRVYEQYF.

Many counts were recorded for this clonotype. The CDR3: CASSLLRSHNEQFF. The CDR3 DNA reads as TGTGCCAGCAGTTTATTGCGGTCGCACAATGAGCAGTTCTTC. The J gene is TRBJ2-1, the V gene TRBV12-3 or TRBV12-4; no firm D call. Trimming removed 2 bases at V and 5 bases at J, with 10 bases between. The CDR3 runs 14 residues.

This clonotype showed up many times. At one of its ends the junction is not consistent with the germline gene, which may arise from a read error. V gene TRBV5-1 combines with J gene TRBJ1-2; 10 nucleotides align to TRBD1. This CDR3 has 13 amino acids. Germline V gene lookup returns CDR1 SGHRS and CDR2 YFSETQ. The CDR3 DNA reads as TGTGCCAGCAGCCGGGACAGGGGATATGGCTACACCTTC. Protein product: CASSRDRGYGYTF. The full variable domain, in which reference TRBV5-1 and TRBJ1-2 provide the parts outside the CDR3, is KAGVTQTPRYLIKTRGQQVTLSCSPISGHRSVSWYQQTPGQGLQFLFEYFSETQRNKGNFPGRFSGRQFSNSRSEMNVSTLELGDSALYLCASSRDRGYGYTFGSGTRLTVV.

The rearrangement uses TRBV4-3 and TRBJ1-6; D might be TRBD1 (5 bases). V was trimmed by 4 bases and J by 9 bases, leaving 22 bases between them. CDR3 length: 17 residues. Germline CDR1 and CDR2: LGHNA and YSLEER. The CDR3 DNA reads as TGCGCCAGCAGCCTAGCGTCTGGCGGGGGAAAGGGTTCACCCCTCCACTTT. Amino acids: CASSLASGGGKGSPLHF.

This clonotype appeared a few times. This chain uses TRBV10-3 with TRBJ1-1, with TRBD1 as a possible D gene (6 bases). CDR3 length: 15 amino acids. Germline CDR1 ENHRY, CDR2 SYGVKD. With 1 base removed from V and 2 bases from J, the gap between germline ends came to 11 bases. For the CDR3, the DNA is TGTGCCATCAGTGAGTGGGGACAAAAAAACACTGAAGCTTTCTTT. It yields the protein CAISEWGQKNTEAFF.

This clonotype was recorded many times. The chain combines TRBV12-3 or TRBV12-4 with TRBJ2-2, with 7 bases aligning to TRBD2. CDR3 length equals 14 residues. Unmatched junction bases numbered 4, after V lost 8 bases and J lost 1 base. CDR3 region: CASGVAGNTGELFF. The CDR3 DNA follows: TGTGCCAGCGGGGTAGCGGGGAACACCGGGGAGCTGTTTTTT.

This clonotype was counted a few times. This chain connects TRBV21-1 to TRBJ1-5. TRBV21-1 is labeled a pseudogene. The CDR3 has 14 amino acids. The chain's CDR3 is CASGWEVSNQPQHF. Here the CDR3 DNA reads TGTGCCAGCGGGTGGGAAGTTAGCAATCAGCCCCAGCATTTT.

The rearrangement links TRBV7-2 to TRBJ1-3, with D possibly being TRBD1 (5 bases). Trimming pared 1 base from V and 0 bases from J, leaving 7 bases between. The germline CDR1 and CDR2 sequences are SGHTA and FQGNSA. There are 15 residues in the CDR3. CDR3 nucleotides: TGTGCCAGCAGCTTAGACAGGAACTCTGGAAACACCATATATTTT. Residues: CASSLDRNSGNTIYF.

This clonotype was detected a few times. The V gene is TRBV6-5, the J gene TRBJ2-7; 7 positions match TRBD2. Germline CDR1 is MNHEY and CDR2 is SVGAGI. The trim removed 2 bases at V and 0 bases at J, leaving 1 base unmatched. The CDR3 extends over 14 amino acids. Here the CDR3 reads CASSYGTISYEQYF. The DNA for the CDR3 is TGTGCCAGCAGTTACGGGACTATCTCCTACGAGCAGTACTTC.

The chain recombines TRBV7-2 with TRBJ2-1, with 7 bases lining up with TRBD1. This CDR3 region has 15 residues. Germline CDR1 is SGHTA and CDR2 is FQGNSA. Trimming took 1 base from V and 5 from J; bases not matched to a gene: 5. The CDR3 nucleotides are TGTGCCAGCAGCTTAGGGTTTACAGGGGACAATGAGCAGTTCTTC. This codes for CASSLGFTGDNEQFF.

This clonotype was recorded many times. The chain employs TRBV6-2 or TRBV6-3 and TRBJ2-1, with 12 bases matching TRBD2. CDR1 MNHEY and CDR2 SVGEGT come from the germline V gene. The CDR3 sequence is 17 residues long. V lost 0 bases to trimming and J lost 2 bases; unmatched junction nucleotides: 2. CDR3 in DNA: TGTGCCAGCAGTTACTCGACTAGCGGGGGCACCTACAATGAGCAGTTCTTC. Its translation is CASSYSTSGGTYNEQFF.

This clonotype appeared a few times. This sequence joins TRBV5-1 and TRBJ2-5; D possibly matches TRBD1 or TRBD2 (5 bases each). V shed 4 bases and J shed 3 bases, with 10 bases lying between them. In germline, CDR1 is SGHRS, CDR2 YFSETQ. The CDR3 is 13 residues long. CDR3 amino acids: CASSLMGEETQYF. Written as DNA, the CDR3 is TGCGCCAGCAGCCTGATGGGGGAAGAGACCCAGTACTTC.

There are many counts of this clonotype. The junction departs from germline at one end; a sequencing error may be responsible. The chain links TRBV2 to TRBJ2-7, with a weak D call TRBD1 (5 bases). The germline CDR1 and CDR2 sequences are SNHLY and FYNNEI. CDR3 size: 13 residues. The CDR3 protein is CASREGASYEQYF. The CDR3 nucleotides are TGTGCCAGCAGGGAAGGGGCCTCCTACGAGCAGTACTTC.

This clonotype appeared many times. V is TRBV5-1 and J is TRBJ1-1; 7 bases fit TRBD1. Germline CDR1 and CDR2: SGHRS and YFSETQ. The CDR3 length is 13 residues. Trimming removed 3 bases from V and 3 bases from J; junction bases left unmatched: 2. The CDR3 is CASSYDRDTEAFF. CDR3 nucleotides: TGCGCCAGCAGCTATGACAGGGACACTGAAGCTTTCTTT. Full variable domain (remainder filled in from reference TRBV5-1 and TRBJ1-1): KAGVTQTPRYLIKTRGQQVTLSCSPISGHRSVSWYQQTPGQGLQFLFEYFSETQRNKGNFPGRFSGRQFSNSRSEMNVSTLELGDSALYLCASSYDRDTEAFFGQGTRLTVV.

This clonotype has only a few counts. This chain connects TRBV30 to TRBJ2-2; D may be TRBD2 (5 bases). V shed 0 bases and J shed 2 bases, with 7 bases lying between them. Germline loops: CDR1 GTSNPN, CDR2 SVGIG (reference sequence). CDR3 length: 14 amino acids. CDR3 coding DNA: TGTGCCTGGAGTGTGAGGGCCAACACCGGGGAGCTGTTTTTT. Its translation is CAWSVRANTGELFF. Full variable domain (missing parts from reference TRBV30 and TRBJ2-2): SQTIHQWPATLVQPVGSPLSLECTVEGTSNPNLYWYRQAAGRGLQLLFYSVGIGQISSEVPQNLSASRPQDRQFILSSKKLLLSDSGFYLCAWSVRANTGELFFGEGSRLTVL.